Listed below are T cell receptor beta chains from one sample, sequenced in a study of monozygotic twins with inflammatory bowel disease. TCRdb re-called the 5' RACE reads and catalogs CDR3 proteins one per entry, DNA excluded. The sample data list about 210,000 distinct CDR3 sequences. The sequenced sample consisted of blood. These receptors were taken from a human donor with ulcerative colitis or Crohn's disease, or a healthy co-twin of an affected twin (not recorded which). Each CDR3 is given with its conserved first and last residue. Each record gives: V gene, J gene, CDR3 protein.

>TRBV4-1|TRBJ1-6
CASSQGYRGNSPLHF
>TRBV5-1|TRBJ2-1
CASSGGLAVYNEQFF
>TRBV19|TRBJ2-7
CASSPGVGPYEQYF
>TRBV7-3|TRBJ1-6
CASSQTGSDSPLHF
>TRBV10-3|TRBJ1-3
CAISESLGADSGNTIYF
>TRBV3-1|TRBJ2-2
CASSQRDRAVTGELFF
>TRBV28|TRBJ1-6
CASSSTGTRWSPLHF
>TRBV20-1|TRBJ1-1
CSARALNTEAFF
>TRBV5-6|TRBJ2-5
CASSLIDSQETQYF
>TRBV30|TRBJ2-4
CAWSSASGRTTNIQYF
>TRBV18|TRBJ2-7
CASSPTSGPTEQYF
>TRBV7-8|TRBJ2-4
CASSLASVMRGAKNIQYF
>TRBV2|TRBJ1-5
CVRQDSNQPQHF
>TRBV28|TRBJ2-1
CASSWTGNYNEQFF
>TRBV12-3/TRBV12-4|TRBJ1-4
CASSSGTTFATNEKLFF
>TRBV5-1|TRBJ1-1
CASSLERQGGAEAFF
>TRBV7-9|TRBJ2-1
CASSLGRVGYEQFF
>TRBV4-1|TRBJ1-1
CASSQVKGNTEAFF
>TRBV7-2|TRBJ2-7
CASSVMSSGYEQYF
>TRBV7-2|TRBJ2-3
CASSSRGSGNADTQYF
>TRBV5-1|TRBJ1-6
CASSSEGFGTKDHSPLHF
>TRBV5-6|TRBJ2-7
CASSITGGGYEQYF
>TRBV6-5|TRBJ1-5
CASSYEQGPNQPQHF
>TRBV5-1|TRBJ2-1
CASSLAGAINEQFF
>TRBV5-1|TRBJ2-5
CASREGLGQETQYF
>TRBV3-1|TRBJ2-7
CASSRSGVYEQYF
>TRBV4-1|TRBJ2-2
CASQKNTGELFF
>TRBV21-1|TRBJ1-6
CASSNETGSSPLHF
>TRBV11-2|TRBJ2-5
CASSLEGPETQYF
>TRBV4-1|TRBJ2-2
CASSQGTGQTNTGELFF
>TRBV5-1|TRBJ1-2
CASSSGRGGLANYGYTF
>TRBV6-2/TRBV6-3|TRBJ1-3
CASSYRRGLGNTIYF
>TRBV12-3/TRBV12-4|TRBJ1-2
CASSLQEVGAHYGYTF
>TRBV4-2|TRBJ2-7
CASSQAGRGLTYEQYF
>TRBV7-9|TRBJ1-1
CASSLSRGTEAFF
>TRBV20-1|TRBJ1-2
CSARDHVGPNYGYTF
>TRBV24-1|TRBJ2-1
CATSDTRSPDRAYNEQFF
>TRBV5-1|TRBJ2-6
CASSSFQGAGANVLTF
>TRBV18|TRBJ1-5
CASSPDLSRQPQHF
>TRBV6-1|TRBJ2-1
CASRSPFGSGNRGEQFF
>TRBV21-1|TRBJ2-2
CASSKAGGWPGELFF
>TRBV23-1|TRBJ2-3
CASTSPRGGRGDTQYF
>TRBV6-6|TRBJ2-1
CASSYDDIDEQFF
>TRBV6-5|TRBJ1-1
CASSYSSELPNGGAFF
>TRBV6-1|TRBJ2-4
CASRPRGGAGNIQYF
>TRBV7-2|TRBJ2-3
CASSFLGGTPDTQYF
>TRBV6-5|TRBJ2-7
CASSLDPTGGNEQYF
>TRBV20-1|TRBJ1-6
CSASSGPNSPLHF
>TRBV3-1|TRBJ1-6
CASSPLGATPAHF
>TRBV7-2|TRBJ2-7
CASSLAPSGSYEQYF
>TRBV5-4|TRBJ2-5
CASSPGLAGPEYQETQYF
>TRBV6-2/TRBV6-3|TRBJ2-2
CASSGVSTGELFF
>TRBV7-8|TRBJ1-2
CASSLGPGRSNYGYTF